The source of this TCR beta chain is a study of shared clonotypes between healthy human individuals. The study, taken as a whole, reports: Incomplete sequencing of sorted subsets was indicated by rarefaction despite large depth.

How the authors handled the data: With immunoSEQ giving junction-only sequences and no quality scores, filtering differed. TCRdb keeps only in-frame clones here, not all; method: immunoSEQ multiplex PCR. The D gene and trimming were derived from the DNA, and the V and J assignments and clone size from that table. The data show millions of clones, roughly nine tenths seen once. V lost 2 bases and J lost 5, with 18 bases in between. This CDR3 has 17 amino acids. To note about this clone: Antigen unknown.

The chain joins TRBV6-7 to TRBJ2-2; D is ambiguous. TRBV6-7 is assigned to the ORF class and has an uncertain function. The receptor was isolated from a young man in good health. The specimen sequenced was naive CD4+ T cells sorted from blood. The subset here: CD45RA+ positively selected. For the CDR3, the DNA is TGTGCCAGCAGTTACCCGGATGGACCGCCTAGGACCGGGGAGCTGTTTTTT. It is translated as CASSYPDGPPRTGELFF.